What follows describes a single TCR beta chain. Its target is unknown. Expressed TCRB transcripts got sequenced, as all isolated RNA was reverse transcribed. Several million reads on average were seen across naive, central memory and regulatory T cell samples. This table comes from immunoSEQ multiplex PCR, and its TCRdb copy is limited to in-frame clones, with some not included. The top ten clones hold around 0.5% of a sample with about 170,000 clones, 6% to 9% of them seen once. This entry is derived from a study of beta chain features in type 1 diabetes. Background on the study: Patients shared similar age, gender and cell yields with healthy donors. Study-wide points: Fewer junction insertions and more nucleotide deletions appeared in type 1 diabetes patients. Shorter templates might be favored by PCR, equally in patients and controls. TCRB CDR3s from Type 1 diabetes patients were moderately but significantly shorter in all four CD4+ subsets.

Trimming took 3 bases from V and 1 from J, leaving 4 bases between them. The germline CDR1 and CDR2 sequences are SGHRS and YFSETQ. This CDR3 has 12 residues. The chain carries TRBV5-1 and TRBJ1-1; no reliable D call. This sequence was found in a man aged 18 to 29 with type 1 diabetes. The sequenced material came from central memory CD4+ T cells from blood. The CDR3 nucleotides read TGCGCCAGCAGCTCCAAGAACACTGAAGCTTTCTTT. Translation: CASSSKNTEAFF.